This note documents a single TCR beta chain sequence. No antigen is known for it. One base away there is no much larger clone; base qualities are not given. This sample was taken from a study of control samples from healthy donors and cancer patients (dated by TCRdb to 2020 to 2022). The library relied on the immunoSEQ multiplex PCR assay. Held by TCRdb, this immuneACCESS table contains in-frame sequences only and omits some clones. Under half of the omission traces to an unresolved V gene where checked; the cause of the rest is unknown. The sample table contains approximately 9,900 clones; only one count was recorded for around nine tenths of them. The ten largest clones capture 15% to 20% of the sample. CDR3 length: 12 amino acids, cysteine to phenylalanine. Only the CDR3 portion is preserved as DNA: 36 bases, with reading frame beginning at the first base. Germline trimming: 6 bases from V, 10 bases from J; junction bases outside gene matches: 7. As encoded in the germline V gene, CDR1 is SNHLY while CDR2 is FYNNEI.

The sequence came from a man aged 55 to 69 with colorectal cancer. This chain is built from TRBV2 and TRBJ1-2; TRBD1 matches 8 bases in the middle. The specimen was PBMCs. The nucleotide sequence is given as TGTGCCAGCAGAGGGACAGGCACTGTCTACACCTTC. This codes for CASRGTGTVYTF.